This TCR beta chain originates from a study of T cell changes during pregnancy in multiple sclerosis. The V segment lost 6 bases and the J segment 6 bases; nucleotides outside the gene matches: 8. Germline V gene data show CDR1 as MDHEN and CDR2 as SYDVKM. CDR3 length: 15 amino acids. Profiling relied on immunoSEQ multiplex PCR, and the TCRdb table lists in-frame clones only, not all of them. Altogether 100,000 or so clones are present, 91% being singletons, with the ten largest covering over 2.5%. This receptor was identified in a female donor with multiple sclerosis, enrolled in a pregnancy study. The chain recombines TRBV28 with TRBJ2-7, with 13 bases matching TRBD2. Specimen: peripheral blood, collected in the second trimester of pregnancy. This chain's CDR3 is CASSRTSGRAGEQYF. In DNA form, the CDR3 reads TGTGCCAGCAGCCGAACTAGCGGGAGGGCGGGCGAGCAGTACTTC.